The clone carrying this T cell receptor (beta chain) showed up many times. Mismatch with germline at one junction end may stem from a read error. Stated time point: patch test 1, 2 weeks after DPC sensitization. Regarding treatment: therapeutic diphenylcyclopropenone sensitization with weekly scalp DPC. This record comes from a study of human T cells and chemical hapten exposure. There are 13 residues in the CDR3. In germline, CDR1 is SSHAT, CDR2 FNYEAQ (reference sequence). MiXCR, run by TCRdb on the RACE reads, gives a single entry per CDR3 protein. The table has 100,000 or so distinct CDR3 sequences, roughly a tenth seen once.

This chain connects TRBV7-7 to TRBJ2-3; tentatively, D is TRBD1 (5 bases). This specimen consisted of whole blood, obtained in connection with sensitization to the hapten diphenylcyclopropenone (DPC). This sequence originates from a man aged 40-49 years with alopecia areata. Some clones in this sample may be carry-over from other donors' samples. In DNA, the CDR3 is TGTGCTAGCAGCGTAGACAGAACAGATACGCAGTATTTT. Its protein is CASSVDRTDTQYF.